Each of the 12 T cell receptor beta chains below was sequenced from the same sample in a study of vaccination and CD4 T cells after COVID-19. Antigens of these TCRs are unknown. Oncomine TCR Beta short-read sequencing was applied to DNA from cultured CD4+ T cells. Each CDR3 protein is one row after TCRdb ran MiXCR on the PCR reads. The table includes fewer than 25,000 distinct CDR3 sequences, 40% to 50% detected once. Sample treatment: approximately 9-day PBMC culture with coronavirus spike peptide pools or control peptides (ViraFEST assay). The source was CD4+ T cells from blood, cultured in vitro, collected before SARS-CoV-2 vaccination. These receptors were taken from a human donor who had recovered from COVID-19.

This clonotype occurred a few times. The chain has TRBV7-2 and TRBJ2-5; 12 nucleotides align to TRBD2. The junction had 6 bases not matched to a gene; V was cut back by 5 bases and J by 2 bases. This CDR3 spans 16 amino acids. CDR1 SGHTA and CDR2 FQGNSA come from the germline V gene. The CDR3 spells CASSPRTSGVQETQYF. CDR3 in DNA: TGTGCCAGCAGCCCCAGGACTAGCGGGGTACAAGAGACCCAGTACTTC.

Only a few counts were recorded for this clonotype. This sequence joins TRBV20-1 and TRBJ2-5; TRBD1 agrees at 9 bases. The J segment lost 4 bases and the V segment lost 3 bases, leaving 6 bases of the junction unmatched. The CDR3 is made up of 14 amino acids. The germline gives CDR1 DFQATT, CDR2 SNEGSKA (reference sequence). The CDR3 here is CSARTGGSSETQYF. CDR3 nucleotides: TGCAGTGCTAGGACAGGGGGAAGTTCAGAGACCCAGTACTTC.

The chain has TRBV6-5 and TRBJ1-2; D is unclear. V was pared by 0 bases and J by 3 bases, with 11 bases between. The CDR3 spans 15 residues. The germline V gene encodes CDR1 MNHEY and CDR2 SVGAGI. CDR3 nucleotide sequence: TGTGCCAGCAGTTACTCGACTACGTCCGACTATGGCTACACCTTC. Translated, it gives CASSYSTTSDYGYTF.

This clonotype showed up just a few times. The rearrangement links TRBV6-5 to TRBJ2-7; D may be TRBD2 (6 bases). V was pared by 0 bases and J by 7 bases, with 19 bases between. The CDR3 runs 16 residues. The germline CDR1 and CDR2 sequences are MNHEY and SVGAGI. Here the CDR3 reads CASSYSGGPTGREQYF. Here the CDR3 DNA reads TGTGCCAGCAGTTACTCCGGGGGACCTACTGGGAGGGAGCAGTACTTC.

The V call is TRBV5-4, the J call TRBJ2-7; 7 nucleotides match TRBD1. The ends lost 0 bases at V and 3 bases at J; junction bases unmatched: 6. This CDR3 region has 15 residues. CDR1 and CDR2 from the germline V gene are SGHNT and YYREEE (reference sequence). The CDR3 sequence is CASSLERQGNYEQYF. As DNA, the CDR3 is TGTGCCAGCAGCTTGGAAAGACAGGGAAACTACGAGCAGTACTTC.

This clonotype was detected only a few times. V gene TRBV6-1 combines with J gene TRBJ1-1; D possibly corresponds to TRBD1 (5 bases). This CDR3 spans 12 amino acids. The germline gives CDR1 MNHNS, CDR2 SASEGT. Trimming removed 7 bases from V and 5 bases from J, with 11 bases in between. CDR3 residues: CASTGTGTEAFF. The CDR3 DNA reads TGTGCCAGCACCGGGACGGGGACTGAAGCTTTCTTT.

J is TRBJ1-5 and V is TRBV2; 7 bases are shared with TRBD1. In germline, CDR1 is SNHLY, CDR2 FYNNEI. V was pared by 5 bases and J by 0 bases, with 13 bases of the junction left unmatched. The CDR3 consists of 18 residues. CDR3 DNA: TGTGCCAGCAGTCAAGGACGGGACAGACCTTATAGCAATCAGCCCCAGCATTTT. This encodes CASSQGRDRPYSNQPQHF.

The genes are TRBV7-3 and TRBJ1-5; no firm D call. The CDR3 totals 16 residues. V lost 1 base to trimming and J lost 0 bases, with 10 bases between them. CDR1 is SGHTA, CDR2 FQGTGA, per germline. This CDR3 reads CASSLRSGNSNQPQHF. DNA for the CDR3: TGTGCCAGCAGCTTAAGGTCGGGGAATAGCAATCAGCCCCAGCATTTT.

This rearrangement joins TRBV19 to TRBJ1-5; D may be TRBD1 (5 bases). CDR3 length: 16 amino acids. V was trimmed by 7 bases and J by 1 base, leaving 17 bases between them. The germline gives CDR1 LNHDA, CDR2 SQIVND (reference sequence). The CDR3 reads CASTKWGSGSNQPQHF. The CDR3 region has the DNA TGTGCCAGTACCAAGTGGGGCAGCGGGAGCAATCAGCCCCAGCATTTT.

The rearrangement links TRBV7-3 to TRBJ2-2, with a weak D call TRBD2 (6 bases). The germline gives CDR1 SGHTA, CDR2 FQGTGA. The CDR3 loop spans 17 amino acids. Trimming shortened V by 1 base and J by 4 bases, and 16 bases separated the two germline ends. CDR3 region: CASSLMPGTQVTGELFF. In nucleotides, the CDR3 is TGTGCCAGCAGCTTAATGCCCGGGACTCAAGTCACCGGGGAGCTGTTTTTT. Full variable domain (missing parts from reference TRBV7-3 and TRBJ2-2): GAGVSQTPSNKVTEKGKYVELRCDPISGHTALYWYRQSLGQGPEFLIYFQGTGAADDSGLPNDRFFAVRPEGSVSTLKIQRTERGDSAVYLCASSLMPGTQVTGELFFGEGSRLTVL.

This clonotype was recorded a few times. This chain joins TRBV7-9 and TRBJ2-5, with D possibly matching TRBD2 (5 bases). The germline V and J ends were trimmed by 1 base and 5 bases, with 11 bases remaining between them. CDR1 is SEHNR, CDR2 FQNEAQ, per germline (reference sequence). The CDR3 runs 14 residues. CDR3 sequence reads: CASSLGGSGETQYF. The CDR3 DNA is TGTGCCAGCAGCTTAGGAGGGAGTGGGGAGACCCAGTACTTC.

V and J are TRBV7-3 and TRBJ2-5; the D call may be TRBD1 or TRBD2 (6 bases each). The CDR3 is 15 residues long. Germline loops: CDR1 SGHTA, CDR2 FQGTGA. V lost 8 bases and J lost 4, with 20 bases in between. DNA for the CDR3: TGTGCCAGCTGCCCAACGGGGGCACGGGGAGAGACCCAGTACTTC. It encodes CASCPTGARGETQYF.